This is a list of T cell receptor beta chains from one sample in a study of cytomegalovirus exposure and HLA in healthy donors. Profiled with immunoSEQ multiplex PCR; TCRdb holds only in-frame clones, not every one. Of some 98,000 clones in the sample, 76% were seen once. The sequencing sample was made of PBMCs. These receptors originate from a man aged 40-50 years in good health and CMV-seronegative. Each CDR3 is given with its conserved first and last residue. The D gene is left open where the match is weak. For some rows the clone size is stated as once, few or many, or as a class when expanded; others skip it.

j_gene,abundance,v_gene,d_gene,CDR3aa,CDR3nt
TRBJ2-3,.,TRBV27,TRBD1,CASNGPDRTADTQYF,TGTGCCAGCAACGGCCCGGACAGGACCGCAGATACGCAGTATTTT
TRBJ2-3,.,TRBV2,TRBD1,CARGQGSGDTQYF,TGTGCCAGGGGACAGGGTTCGGGAGATACGCAGTATTTT
TRBJ2-5,.,TRBV7-6,.,CASSLAARAETQYF,TGTGCCAGCAGCTTAGCGGCCAGGGCGGAGACCCAGTACTTC
TRBJ1-1,.,TRBV9,.,CASSLPDTGSTEAFF,TGTGCCAGCAGCCTACCGGACACGGGCAGCACTGAAGCTTTCTTT
TRBJ2-1,few,TRBV2,.,CASSVGGNSYNEQFF,TGTGCCAGCAGTGTAGGCGGAAACTCCTACAATGAGCAGTTCTTC
TRBJ2-7,.,TRBV29-1,TRBD2,CSVGLAGIYEQYF,TGCAGCGTTGGGCTAGCGGGAATCTACGAGCAGTACTTC
TRBJ2-1,.,TRBV23-1,TRBD1,CASSPTGDWNEQFF,TGCGCCAGCAGTCCGACAGGGGATTGGAATGAGCAGTTCTTC
TRBJ2-3,.,TRBV28,TRBD1,CASSIQGASTDTQYF,TGTGCCAGCAGTATACAGGGGGCTAGCACAGATACGCAGTATTTT
TRBJ2-1,.,TRBV7-2,.,CASSPISGYSYNEQFF,TGTGCCAGCAGCCCGATTAGCGGATACTCCTACAATGAGCAGTTCTTC
TRBJ2-1,.,TRBV4-3,TRBD2,CASSQDGGRQQFF,TGCGCCAGCAGCCAAGACGGCGGGAGGCAGCAGTTCTTC
TRBJ2-3,.,TRBV7-2,.,CASSAWGVSDTQYF,TGTGCCAGCAGCGCCTGGGGGGTGTCAGATACGCAGTATTTT
TRBJ2-2,.,TRBV5-1,TRBD2,CASSLEVAGSTGELFF,TGCGCCAGCAGCTTGGAGGTAGCGGGGTCCACCGGGGAGCTGTTTTTT
TRBJ2-7,.,TRBV6-5,.,CASSYRTQPIYEQYF,TGTGCCAGCAGTTACAGAACTCAACCAATCTACGAGCAGTACTTC
TRBJ2-1,.,TRBV9,TRBD2,CASSDRTSGSSEQFF,TGTGCCAGCAGCGATCGGACTAGCGGGAGCAGTGAGCAGTTCTTC
TRBJ2-1,few,TRBV7-2,.,CASSLAQTGSSYNEQFF,TGTGCCAGCAGCTTAGCGCAGACGGGGAGCTCCTACAATGAGCAGTTCTTC
TRBJ2-7,.,TRBV7-2,.,CASSSTGFSGNEQYF,TGTGCCAGCAGCTCGACAGGGTTTAGCGGCAACGAGCAGTACTTC
TRBJ2-4,.,TRBV7-2,TRBD2,CASSSSSGGKNIQYF,TGTGCCAGCAGTTCGTCTAGCGGGGGGAAAAACATTCAGTACTTC
TRBJ2-1,.,TRBV10-2,TRBD2,CASSEWREVNNEQFF,TGCGCCAGCAGTGAATGGCGGGAGGTCAACAATGAGCAGTTCTTC
TRBJ2-3,.,TRBV4-3,.,CASSSMRVPSDTQYF,TGCGCCAGCAGCTCCATGCGTGTACCATCAGATACGCAGTATTTT
TRBJ1-2,.,TRBV27,TRBD1,CTSRAGTDYGYTF,TGTACCAGCAGGGCCGGGACAGACTATGGCTACACCTTC
TRBJ2-1,.,TRBV5-4,TRBD2,CASSLGPLAESYNEQFF,TGTGCCAGCAGCTTGGGCCCTCTAGCGGAGTCGTACAATGAGCAGTTCTTC
TRBJ2-6,.,TRBV25-1,TRBD1,CASSKTGVSSGANVLTF,TGTGCCAGCAGTAAAACAGGGGTCAGCTCTGGGGCCAACGTCCTGACTTTC
TRBJ1-2,.,TRBV15,.,CATRKDVGAFDGYTF,TGTGCCACCAGGAAAGATGTTGGGGCGTTCGATGGCTACACCTTC
TRBJ1-2,.,TRBV19,.,CAAGQGYGYTF,TGTGCGGCAGGGCAGGGCTATGGCTACACCTTC
TRBJ1-2,.,TRBV7-9,.,CSSSMGDTSPFF,TGTTCCAGCAGCATGGGGGACACATCTCCATTCTTC
TRBJ1-1,few,TRBV14,TRBD1,CASSQLRQGPNTEAFF,TGTGCCAGCAGCCAACTTAGACAGGGGCCGAACACTGAAGCTTTCTTT
TRBJ2-2,.,TRBV11-3,.,CASSLALGDKLFF,TGTGCCAGCAGCTTAGCCCTTGGGGACAAGCTGTTTTTT
TRBJ2-1,few,TRBV6-1,TRBD2,CASSEQVGLAGDNEQFF,TGTGCCAGCAGTGAACAAGTTGGACTAGCGGGGGACAATGAGCAGTTCTTC
TRBJ2-1,.,TRBV7-9,.,CASGPLWNIPTNNEQFF,TGTGCCAGCGGGCCTCTATGGAATATTCCAACCAACAATGAGCAGTTCTTC
TRBJ2-2,.,TRBV7-9,.,CSSSLAGQLNTGELFF,TGTTCCAGCAGCTTAGCGGGACAGTTGAACACCGGGGAGCTGTTTTTT
TRBJ2-3,.,TRBV19,.,CASSIGGSTDTQYF,TGTGCCAGTAGTATCGGCGGGAGCACAGATACGCAGTATTTT
TRBJ1-1,once,TRBV15,.,CATSRQGNTEAFF,TGTGCCACCAGCAGGCAGGGGAACACTGAAGCTTTCTTT
TRBJ2-3,.,TRBV29-1,.,CSVPLTPSYGDTQYF,TGCAGCGTGCCACTTACCCCGAGTTATGGAGATACGCAGTATTTT
TRBJ1-1,few,TRBV28,.,CASSLFRPTEAFF,TGTGCCAGCAGTTTATTCCGTCCTACTGAAGCTTTCTTT
TRBJ1-1,.,TRBV4-3,TRBD1,CASSQARWGTGGVRAFF,TGCGCCAGCAGCCAAGCCCGGTGGGGCACAGGGGGCGTGAGAGCTTTCTTT
TRBJ2-1,once,TRBV5-4,.,CASSLAGGFSDEQFF,TGTGCCAGCAGCTTGGCGGGCGGGTTTTCGGATGAGCAGTTCTTC
TRBJ2-7,once,TRBV30,TRBD2,CAGGARGDYEQYF,TGTGCTGGGGGAGCCCGGGGGGACTACGAGCAGTACTTC
TRBJ2-1,.,TRBV5-4,.,CASSTPPDTDEQFF,TGTGCCAGCAGCACCCCTCCGGACACCGATGAGCAGTTCTTC
TRBJ2-1,.,TRBV5-6,TRBD1,CASSLSLTGRFHEQFF,TGTGCCAGCAGCTTGTCTCTGACAGGGAGATTCCATGAGCAGTTCTTC
TRBJ2-3,few,TRBV9,.,CASSTSGTSTDTQYF,TGTGCCAGCAGCACCTCCGGGACTAGCACAGATACGCAGTATTTT
TRBJ1-5,.,TRBV6-6,.,CASSAELENQPQHF,TGTGCCAGCTCCGCGGAGCTGGAGAATCAGCCCCAGCATTTT
TRBJ2-3,.,TRBV6-5,TRBD1,CASSRTGGGTDTQYF,TGTGCCAGCAGTAGGACAGGGGGCGGCACAGATACGCAGTATTTT
TRBJ2-7,few,TRBV10-3,TRBD1,CAISRTGDSSYEQYF,TGTGCCATCAGCAGGACAGGGGACTCTTCCTACGAGCAGTACTTC
TRBJ2-1,.,TRBV15,TRBD2,CATSPAGSYNEQFF,TGTGCCACCAGTCCAGCGGGGTCCTACAATGAGCAGTTCTTC
TRBJ2-2,.,TRBV7-9,.,CASSLVPGGGGGTGELFF,TGTGCCAGCAGCTTAGTACCGGGGGGCGGAGGAGGAACCGGGGAGCTGTTTTTT
TRBJ2-1,.,TRBV28,.,CASRTFLDSYNEQFF,TGTGCCAGCAGAACCTTCCTGGACAGTTACAATGAGCAGTTCTTC
TRBJ1-1,.,TRBV2,.,CASSEEPRELNTEAFF,TGTGCCAGCAGTGAAGAGCCACGGGAGCTGAACACTGAAGCTTTCTTT
TRBJ2-1,.,TRBV4-3,TRBD2,CASSQDPAGAYNEQFF,TGCGCCAGCAGCCAAGATCCTGCGGGAGCCTACAATGAGCAGTTCTTC
TRBJ2-5,.,TRBV28,TRBD1,CASSPHRGRRDSQETQYF,TGTGCCAGCAGTCCCCACCGGGGTCGCCGGGACAGTCAAGAGACCCAGTACTTC
TRBJ1-2,.,TRBV9,TRBD1,CASSNLQGGGYTF,TGTGCCAGCAGCAACCTACAGGGGGGTGGCTACACCTTC
TRBJ2-3,.,TRBV19,TRBD2,CASSRVAGAGDTQYF,TGTGCCAGTAGTAGAGTAGCGGGGGCGGGAGATACGCAGTATTTT
TRBJ1-6,.,TRBV7-8,TRBD1,CASSPGQGESPLHF,TGTGCCAGCAGCCCCGGACAGGGAGAGTCACCCCTCCACTTT
TRBJ2-1,few,TRBV29-1,TRBD2,CSVARLTSGKNNEQFF,TGCAGCGTAGCGAGGTTGACTAGCGGGAAAAACAATGAGCAGTTCTTC
TRBJ1-2,.,TRBV2,TRBD1,CASRTDRDYGYTF,TGTGCCAGCAGGACGGACAGGGACTATGGCTACACCTTC
TRBJ2-5,.,TRBV29-1,TRBD1,CSVRDSPQETQYF,TGCAGCGTTCGGGACAGCCCACAAGAGACCCAGTACTTC
TRBJ2-7,.,TRBV27,.,CASGKVGQNEQYF,TGTGCCAGCGGTAAAGTTGGACAGAACGAGCAGTACTTC
TRBJ2-3,.,TRBV30,.,CAWSENSPADTQYF,TGTGCCTGGAGTGAGAATAGCCCCGCAGATACGCAGTATTTT
TRBJ2-7,.,TRBV19,.,CASSSRGSSYEQYF,TGTGCCAGTAGTTCGAGAGGGAGCTCCTACGAGCAGTACTTC
TRBJ2-1,.,TRBV2,TRBD2,CASSEERDYNEQFF,TGTGCCAGCAGTGAAGAGCGGGACTACAATGAGCAGTTCTTC